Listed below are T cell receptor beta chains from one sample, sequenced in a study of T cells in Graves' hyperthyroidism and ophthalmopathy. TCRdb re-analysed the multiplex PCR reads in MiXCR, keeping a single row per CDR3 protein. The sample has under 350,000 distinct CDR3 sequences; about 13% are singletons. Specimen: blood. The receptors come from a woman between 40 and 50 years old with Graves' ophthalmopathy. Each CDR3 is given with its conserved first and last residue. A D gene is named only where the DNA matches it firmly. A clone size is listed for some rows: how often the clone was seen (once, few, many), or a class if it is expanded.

CDR3 protein: CASSPENEQFF; CDR3 DNA: TGTGCCAGCAGTCCAGAGAATGAGCAGTTCTTC; D gene: NA; clone size: many; V gene: TRBV2; J gene: TRBJ2-1
CDR3 protein: CASSEGWGSYMNTEAFF; CDR3 DNA: TGTGCCAGCAGTGAAGGTTGGGGTAGTTATATGAACACTGAAGCTTTCTTT; D gene: NA; clone size: many; V gene: TRBV6-1; J gene: TRBJ1-1
CDR3 protein: CASSPPPRDRSTDTQYF; CDR3 DNA: TGTGCCAGCAGTCCTCCCCCCCGGGACAGGAGCACAGATACGCAGTATTTT; D gene: TRBD1; clone size: few; V gene: TRBV12-3/TRBV12-4; J gene: TRBJ2-3
CDR3 protein: CASSFRGASEAFF; CDR3 DNA: TGTGCCAGCAGTTTCCGGGGGGCGTCTGAAGCTTTCTTT; D gene: NA; clone size: many; V gene: TRBV27; J gene: TRBJ1-1
CDR3 protein: CASTLLAGGLTDTQYF; CDR3 DNA: TGTGCCAGCACCCTACTAGCGGGGGGACTCACAGATACGCAGTATTTT; D gene: TRBD2; clone size: many; V gene: TRBV27; J gene: TRBJ2-3
CDR3 protein: CASSVLAGGPETQYF; CDR3 DNA: TGTGCCAGCAGTGTACTAGCGGGGGGGCCGGAGACCCAGTACTTC; D gene: TRBD2; clone size: NA; V gene: TRBV12-3/TRBV12-4; J gene: TRBJ2-5
CDR3 protein: CASSLQTPVHGNTIYF; CDR3 DNA: TGTGCCAGCAGTCTACAGACCCCTGTTCATGGGAACACCATATATTTT; D gene: NA; clone size: many; V gene: TRBV2; J gene: TRBJ1-3
CDR3 protein: CASSTPGGLGNQPQHF; CDR3 DNA: TGTGCCAGCAGCACCCCTGGAGGGTTAGGCAATCAGCCCCAGCATTTT; D gene: NA; clone size: many; V gene: TRBV2; J gene: TRBJ1-5
CDR3 protein: CASSNPRGAVYGYTF; CDR3 DNA: TGTGCCAGTAGTAACCCCCGGGGGGCCGTCTATGGCTACACCTTC; D gene: NA; clone size: many; V gene: TRBV19; J gene: TRBJ1-2
CDR3 protein: CARSPLPGGNTEAFF; CDR3 DNA: TGTGCCCGCTCACCACTCCCGGGAGGGAACACTGAAGCTTTCTTT; D gene: NA; clone size: NA; V gene: TRBV18; J gene: TRBJ1-1
CDR3 protein: CSARLTLDTQYF; CDR3 DNA: TGCAGTGCTAGATTGACTTTGGATACGCAGTATTTT; D gene: NA; clone size: few; V gene: TRBV20-1; J gene: TRBJ2-3
CDR3 protein: CASSVNRANNEQFF; CDR3 DNA: TGTGCCAGCAGTGTGAACAGAGCGAACAATGAGCAGTTCTTC; D gene: NA; clone size: many; V gene: TRBV2; J gene: TRBJ2-1
CDR3 protein: CSAIQGVGQPQHF; CDR3 DNA: TGCAGTGCTATCCAGGGAGTCGGTCAGCCCCAGCATTTT; D gene: NA; clone size: NA; V gene: TRBV20-1; J gene: TRBJ1-5
CDR3 protein: CATGGQAYMNTEAFF; CDR3 DNA: TGTGCCACCGGTGGACAGGCCTACATGAACACTGAAGCTTTCTTT; D gene: TRBD1; clone size: many; V gene: TRBV24-1; J gene: TRBJ1-1
CDR3 protein: CASSFPNSPLHF; CDR3 DNA: TGTGCCAGCAGTTTTCCCAATTCACCCCTCCACTTT; D gene: NA; clone size: medium-sized; V gene: TRBV27; J gene: TRBJ1-6
CDR3 protein: CASSLGVLEEKLFF; CDR3 DNA: TGTGCCAGCAGCTTGGGAGTGTTGGAGGAAAAACTGTTTTTT; D gene: NA; clone size: few; V gene: TRBV7-9; J gene: TRBJ1-4
CDR3 protein: CASRVDSRDRAEQYF; CDR3 DNA: TGTGCCAGCAGGGTAGATTCTCGGGACAGGGCCGAGCAGTACTTC; D gene: TRBD1; clone size: NA; V gene: TRBV7-2; J gene: TRBJ2-7
CDR3 protein: CSAIKPSRNEQFF; CDR3 DNA: TGCAGTGCTATAAAGCCTAGCAGAAATGAGCAGTTCTTC; D gene: NA; clone size: few; V gene: TRBV20-1; J gene: TRBJ2-1
CDR3 protein: CAWSPKGRSYTF; CDR3 DNA: TGTGCCTGGAGTCCCAAGGGGCGGAGCTACACCTTC; D gene: NA; clone size: NA; V gene: TRBV30; J gene: TRBJ1-2
CDR3 protein: CASNLDRGYGYTF; CDR3 DNA: TGTGCCAGCAACTTGGACAGGGGTTATGGCTACACCTTC; D gene: TRBD1; clone size: few; V gene: TRBV5-8; J gene: TRBJ1-2
CDR3 protein: CASRRKGGQGAHYEQYF; CDR3 DNA: TGTGCCAGTCGAAGGAAAGGAGGACAGGGGGCCCACTACGAGCAGTACTTC; D gene: TRBD1; clone size: NA; V gene: TRBV19; J gene: TRBJ2-7
CDR3 protein: CSARERDRGPYEQYF; CDR3 DNA: TGCAGTGCTAGAGAGCGGGACAGGGGTCCCTACGAGCAGTACTTC; D gene: TRBD1; clone size: many; V gene: TRBV20-1; J gene: TRBJ2-7
CDR3 protein: CAGAGTGSSGNTIYF; CDR3 DNA: TGTGCCGGGGCCGGGACAGGGTCCTCTGGAAACACCATATATTTT; D gene: TRBD1; clone size: NA; V gene: TRBV7-9; J gene: TRBJ1-3
CDR3 protein: CASSFPGTGEQYF; CDR3 DNA: TGTGCCAGCAGCTTCCCCGGGACTGGCGAGCAGTACTTC; D gene: NA; clone size: few; V gene: TRBV11-2; J gene: TRBJ2-7
CDR3 protein: CSARDRVVGGGIGELFF; CDR3 DNA: TGCAGTGCTAGAGATCGGGTTGTGGGGGGGGGGATCGGGGAGCTGTTTTTT; D gene: TRBD2; clone size: NA; V gene: TRBV20-1; J gene: TRBJ2-2
CDR3 protein: CASSEPGQGNQPQHF; CDR3 DNA: TGTGCCAGCAGTGAACCGGGACAGGGGAACCAGCCCCAGCATTTT; D gene: TRBD1; clone size: many; V gene: TRBV25-1; J gene: TRBJ1-5
CDR3 protein: CASSLGTSGINEQFF; CDR3 DNA: TGTGCCAGCAGTTTGGGGACTAGCGGGATCAATGAGCAGTTCTTC; D gene: TRBD2; clone size: many; V gene: TRBV28; J gene: TRBJ2-1
CDR3 protein: CASSSWGATQHF; CDR3 DNA: TGTGCCAGCAGTTCGTGGGGAGCGACCCAGCATTTT; D gene: NA; clone size: many; V gene: TRBV6-1; J gene: TRBJ1-5
CDR3 protein: CASSYGTGSTTGELFF; CDR3 DNA: TGTGCCAGCAGTTATGGGACAGGGAGTACAACCGGGGAGCTGTTTTTT; D gene: TRBD1; clone size: many; V gene: TRBV6-1; J gene: TRBJ2-2
CDR3 protein: CAIRQENEQFF; CDR3 DNA: TGTGCCATCAGACAGGAGAATGAGCAGTTCTTC; D gene: NA; clone size: many; V gene: TRBV10-3; J gene: TRBJ2-1
CDR3 protein: CASSYLYEQYF; CDR3 DNA: TGTGCCAGCAGTTACCTGTACGAGCAGTACTTC; D gene: NA; clone size: many; V gene: TRBV6-2/TRBV6-3; J gene: TRBJ2-7
CDR3 protein: CASSQGMVSYGYTF; CDR3 DNA: TGCGCCAGCAGTCAAGGGATGGTGAGCTATGGCTACACCTTC; D gene: NA; clone size: NA; V gene: TRBV4-1; J gene: TRBJ1-2
CDR3 protein: CASSYTGQGTEAFF; CDR3 DNA: TGTGCCAGCAGTTACACCGGACAAGGAACTGAAGCTTTCTTT; D gene: NA; clone size: many; V gene: TRBV6-2/TRBV6-3; J gene: TRBJ1-1
CDR3 protein: CASSQPGLAAYNEQFF; CDR3 DNA: TGTGCCAGCAGTCAGCCGGGACTAGCGGCGTACAATGAGCAGTTCTTC; D gene: TRBD2; clone size: NA; V gene: TRBV3-1; J gene: TRBJ2-1
CDR3 protein: CASSTPRRMNTEAFF; CDR3 DNA: TGTGCCAGTAGTACCCCCCGGCGGATGAACACTGAAGCTTTCTTT; D gene: NA; clone size: many; V gene: TRBV19; J gene: TRBJ1-1
CDR3 protein: CASSYDGAKAKNIQYF; CDR3 DNA: TGTGCCAGCAGTTACGACGGAGCAAAGGCCAAAAACATTCAGTACTTC; D gene: NA; clone size: many; V gene: TRBV6-5; J gene: TRBJ2-4
CDR3 protein: CTSRRDRNTGELFF; CDR3 DNA: TGTACCAGCAGACGGGACCGAAACACCGGGGAGCTGTTTTTT; D gene: NA; clone size: few; V gene: TRBV12-3/TRBV12-4; J gene: TRBJ2-2
CDR3 protein: CSARNPVVNEQFF; CDR3 DNA: TGCAGTGCTAGAAACCCAGTCGTCAATGAGCAGTTCTTC; D gene: NA; clone size: many; V gene: TRBV20-1; J gene: TRBJ2-1
CDR3 protein: CASSDPQGGSSYEQYF; CDR3 DNA: TGTGCCAGCAGCGACCCACAGGGGGGGAGCTCCTACGAGCAGTACTTC; D gene: NA; clone size: NA; V gene: TRBV7-9; J gene: TRBJ2-7